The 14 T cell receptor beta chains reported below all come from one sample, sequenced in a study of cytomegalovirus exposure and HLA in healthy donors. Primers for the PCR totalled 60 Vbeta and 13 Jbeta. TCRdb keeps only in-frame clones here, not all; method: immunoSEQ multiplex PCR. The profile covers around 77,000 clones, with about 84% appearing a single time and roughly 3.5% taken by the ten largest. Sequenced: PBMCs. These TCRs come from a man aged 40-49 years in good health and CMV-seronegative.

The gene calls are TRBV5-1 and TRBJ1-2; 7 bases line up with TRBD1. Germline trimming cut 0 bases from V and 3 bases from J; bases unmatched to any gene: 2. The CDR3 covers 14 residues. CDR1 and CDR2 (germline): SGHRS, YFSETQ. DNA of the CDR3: TGCGCCAGCAGCTTGGCCGACAGGGACTATGGCTACACCTTC. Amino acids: CASSLADRDYGYTF.

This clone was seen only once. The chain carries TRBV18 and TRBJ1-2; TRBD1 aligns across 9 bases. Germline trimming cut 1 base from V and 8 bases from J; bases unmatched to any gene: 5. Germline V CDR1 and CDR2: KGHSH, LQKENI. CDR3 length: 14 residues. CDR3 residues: CASSPQRTGDGYTF. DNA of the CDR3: TGTGCCAGCTCACCACAAAGGACAGGGGACGGCTACACCTTC.

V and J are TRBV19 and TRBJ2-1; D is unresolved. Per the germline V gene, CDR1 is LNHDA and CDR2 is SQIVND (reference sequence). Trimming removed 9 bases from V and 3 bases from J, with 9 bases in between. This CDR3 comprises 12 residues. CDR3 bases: TGTGCCAGCTACAGTCGCTACAATGAGCAGTTCTTC. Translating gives CASYSRYNEQFF.

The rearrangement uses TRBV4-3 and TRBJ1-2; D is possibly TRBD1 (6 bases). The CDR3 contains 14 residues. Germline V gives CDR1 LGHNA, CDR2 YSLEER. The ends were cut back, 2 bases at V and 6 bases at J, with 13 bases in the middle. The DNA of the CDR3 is TGCGCCAGCAGCCAAACCAGGGGATTCAATGGCTACACCTTC. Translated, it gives CASSQTRGFNGYTF.

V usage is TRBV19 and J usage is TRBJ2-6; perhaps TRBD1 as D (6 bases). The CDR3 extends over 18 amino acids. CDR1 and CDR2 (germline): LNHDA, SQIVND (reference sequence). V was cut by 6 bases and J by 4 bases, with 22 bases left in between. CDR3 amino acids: CASSRQTGRLTGANVLTF. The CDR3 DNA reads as TGTGCCAGTAGCCGACAGACAGGCCGTCTAACCGGGGCCAACGTCCTGACTTTC.

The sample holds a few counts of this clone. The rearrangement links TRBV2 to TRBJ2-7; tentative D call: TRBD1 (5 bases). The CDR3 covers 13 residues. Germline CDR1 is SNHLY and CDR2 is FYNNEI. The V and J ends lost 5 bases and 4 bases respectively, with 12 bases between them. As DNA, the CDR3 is TGTGCCAGCAGTTTCCAGGGCGGTTACGAGCAGTACTTC. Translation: CASSFQGGYEQYF.

DNA of the CDR3: TGTGCCAGCCGACAGGGGAGCCAGCCCCAGCATTTT. It specifies CASRQGSQPQHF. The V and J genes are TRBV6-1 and TRBJ1-5, with 8 positions matching TRBD1. The CDR3 loop spans 12 amino acids. Germline V gives CDR1 MNHNS, CDR2 SASEGT. The V segment lost 8 bases and the J segment 7 bases; nucleotides outside the gene matches: 4.

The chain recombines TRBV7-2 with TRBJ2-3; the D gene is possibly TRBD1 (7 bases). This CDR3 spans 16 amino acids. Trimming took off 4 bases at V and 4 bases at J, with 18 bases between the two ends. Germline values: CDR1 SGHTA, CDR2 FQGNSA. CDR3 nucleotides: TGTGCCAGCAGCTCCCAGGGGGGTGGAGTTTCAGATACGCAGTATTTT. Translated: CASSSQGGGVSDTQYF.

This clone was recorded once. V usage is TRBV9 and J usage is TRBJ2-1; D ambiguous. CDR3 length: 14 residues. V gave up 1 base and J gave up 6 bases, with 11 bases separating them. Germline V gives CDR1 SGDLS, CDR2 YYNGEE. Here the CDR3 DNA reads TGTGCCAGCAGCGTACCCATTAACAGCAATGAGCAGTTCTTC. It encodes CASSVPINSNEQFF.

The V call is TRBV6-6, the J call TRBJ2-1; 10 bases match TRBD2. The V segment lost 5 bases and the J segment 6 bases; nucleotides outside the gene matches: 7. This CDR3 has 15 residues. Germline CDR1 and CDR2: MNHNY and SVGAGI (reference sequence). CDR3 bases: TGTGCCAGCAGTCGGCTAGCGGGGGCCTTCAATGAGCAGTTCTTC. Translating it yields CASSRLAGAFNEQFF.

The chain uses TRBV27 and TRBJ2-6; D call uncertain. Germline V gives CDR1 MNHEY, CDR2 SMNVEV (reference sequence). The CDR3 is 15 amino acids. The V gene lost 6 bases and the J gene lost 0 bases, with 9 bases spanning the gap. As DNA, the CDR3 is TGTGCCAGCAGCACTCCTTCCTCTGGGGCCAACGTCCTGACTTTC. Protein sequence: CASSTPSSGANVLTF.

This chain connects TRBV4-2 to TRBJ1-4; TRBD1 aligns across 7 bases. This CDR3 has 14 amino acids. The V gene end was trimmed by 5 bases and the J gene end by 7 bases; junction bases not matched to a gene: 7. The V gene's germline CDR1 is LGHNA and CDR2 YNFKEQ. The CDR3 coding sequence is TGTGCCAGCAGCTTACAGGGGTGGCGTGAAAAACTGTTTTTT. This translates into CASSLQGWREKLFF.

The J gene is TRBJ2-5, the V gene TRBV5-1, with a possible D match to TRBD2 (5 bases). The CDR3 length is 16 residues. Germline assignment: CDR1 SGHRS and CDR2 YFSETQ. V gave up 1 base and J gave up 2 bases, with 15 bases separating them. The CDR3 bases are TGCGCCAGCAGCTTGCTCGGCCCCGGGGTACAAGAGACCCAGTACTTC. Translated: CASSLLGPGVQETQYF. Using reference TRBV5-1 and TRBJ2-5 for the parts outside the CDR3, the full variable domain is KAGVTQTPRYLIKTRGQQVTLSCSPISGHRSVSWYQQTPGQGLQFLFEYFSETQRNKGNFPGRFSGRQFSNSRSEMNVSTLELGDSALYLCASSLLGPGVQETQYFGPGTRLLVL.

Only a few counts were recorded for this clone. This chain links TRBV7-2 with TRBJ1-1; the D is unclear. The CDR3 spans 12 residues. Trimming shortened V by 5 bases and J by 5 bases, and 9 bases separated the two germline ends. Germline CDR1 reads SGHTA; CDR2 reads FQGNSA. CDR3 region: CASSHPLTEAFF. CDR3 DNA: TGTGCCAGCAGCCATCCCCTAACTGAAGCTTTCTTT.